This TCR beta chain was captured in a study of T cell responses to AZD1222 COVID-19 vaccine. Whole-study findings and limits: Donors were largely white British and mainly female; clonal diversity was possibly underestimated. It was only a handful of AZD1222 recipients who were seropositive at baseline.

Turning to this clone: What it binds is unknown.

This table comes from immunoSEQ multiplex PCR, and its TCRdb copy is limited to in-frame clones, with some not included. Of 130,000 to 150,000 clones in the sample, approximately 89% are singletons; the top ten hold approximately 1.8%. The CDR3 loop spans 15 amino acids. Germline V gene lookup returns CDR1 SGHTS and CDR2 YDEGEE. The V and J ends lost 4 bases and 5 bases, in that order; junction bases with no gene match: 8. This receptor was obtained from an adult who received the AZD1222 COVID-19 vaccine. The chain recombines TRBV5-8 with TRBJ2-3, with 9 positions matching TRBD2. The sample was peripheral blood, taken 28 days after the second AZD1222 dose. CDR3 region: CASSKGLAQGDTQYF. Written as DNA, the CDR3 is TGTGCCAGCAGCAAGGGACTAGCCCAAGGAGATACGCAGTATTTT.